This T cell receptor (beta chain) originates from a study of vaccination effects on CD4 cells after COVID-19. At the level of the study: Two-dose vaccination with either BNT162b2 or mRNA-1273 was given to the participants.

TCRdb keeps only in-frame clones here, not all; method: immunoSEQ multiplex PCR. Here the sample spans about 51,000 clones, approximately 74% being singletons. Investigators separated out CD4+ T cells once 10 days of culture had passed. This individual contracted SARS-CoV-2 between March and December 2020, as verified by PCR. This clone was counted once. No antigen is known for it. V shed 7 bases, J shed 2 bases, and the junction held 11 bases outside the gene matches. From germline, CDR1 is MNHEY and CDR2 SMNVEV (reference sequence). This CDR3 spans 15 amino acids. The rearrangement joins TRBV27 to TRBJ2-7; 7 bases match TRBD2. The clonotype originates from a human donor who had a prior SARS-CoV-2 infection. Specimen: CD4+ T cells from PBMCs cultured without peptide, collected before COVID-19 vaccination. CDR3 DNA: TGTGCCAGCACCCTACGGGGGGATCCTCCCTACGAGCAGTACTTC. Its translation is CASTLRGDPPYEQYF.